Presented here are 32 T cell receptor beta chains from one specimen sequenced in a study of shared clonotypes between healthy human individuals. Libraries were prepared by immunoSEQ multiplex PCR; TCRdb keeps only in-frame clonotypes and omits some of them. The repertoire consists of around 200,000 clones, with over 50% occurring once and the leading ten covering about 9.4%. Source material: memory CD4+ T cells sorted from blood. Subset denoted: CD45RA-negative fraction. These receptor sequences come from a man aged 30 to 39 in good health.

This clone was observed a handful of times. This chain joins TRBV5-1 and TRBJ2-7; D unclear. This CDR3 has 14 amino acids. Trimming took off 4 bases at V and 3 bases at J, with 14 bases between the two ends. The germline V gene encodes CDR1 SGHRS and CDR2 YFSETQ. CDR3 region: CASSVDRALYEQYF. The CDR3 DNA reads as TGCGCCAGCAGCGTAGACCGGGCCCTCTACGAGCAGTACTTC.

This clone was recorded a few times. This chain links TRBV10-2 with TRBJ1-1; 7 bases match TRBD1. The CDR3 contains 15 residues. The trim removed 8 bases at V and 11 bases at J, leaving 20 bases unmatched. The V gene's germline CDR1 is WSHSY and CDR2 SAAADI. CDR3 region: CASGELVTGTTTAFF. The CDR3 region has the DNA TGCGCCAGCGGAGAGTTAGTGACAGGGACCACTACTGCTTTCTTT.

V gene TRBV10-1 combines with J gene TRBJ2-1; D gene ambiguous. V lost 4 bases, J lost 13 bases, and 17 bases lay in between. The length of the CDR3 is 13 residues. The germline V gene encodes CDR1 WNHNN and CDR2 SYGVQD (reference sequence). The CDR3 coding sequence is TGCGCCAGCAGTGTTGGCCGATCGGCTTCCCAGTTCTTC. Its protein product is CASSVGRSASQFF.

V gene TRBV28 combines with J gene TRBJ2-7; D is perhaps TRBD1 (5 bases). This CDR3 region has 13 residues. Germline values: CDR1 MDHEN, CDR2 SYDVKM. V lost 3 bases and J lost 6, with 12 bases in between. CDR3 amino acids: CASSFPQRGEQYF. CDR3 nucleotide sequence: TGTGCCAGCAGTTTTCCCCAAAGGGGCGAGCAGTACTTC.

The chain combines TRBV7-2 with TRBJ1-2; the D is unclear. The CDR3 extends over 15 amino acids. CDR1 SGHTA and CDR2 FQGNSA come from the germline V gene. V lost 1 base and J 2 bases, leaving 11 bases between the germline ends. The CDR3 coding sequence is TGTGCCAGCAGCTTAGATAGATACTCCAACTATGGCTACACCTTC. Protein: CASSLDRYSNYGYTF. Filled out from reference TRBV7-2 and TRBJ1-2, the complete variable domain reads GAGVSQSPSNKVTEKGKDVELRCDPISGHTALYWYRQSLGQGLEFLIYFQGNSAPDKSGLPSDRFSAERTGGSVSTLTIQRTQQEDSAVYLCASSLDRYSNYGYTFGSGTRLTVV.

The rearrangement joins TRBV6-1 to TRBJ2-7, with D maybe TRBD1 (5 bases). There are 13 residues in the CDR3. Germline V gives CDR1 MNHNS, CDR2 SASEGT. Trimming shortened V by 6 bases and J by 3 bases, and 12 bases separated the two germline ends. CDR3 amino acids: CASSSGPGYEQYF. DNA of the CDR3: TGTGCCAGCAGCTCAGGGCCAGGCTACGAGCAGTACTTC.

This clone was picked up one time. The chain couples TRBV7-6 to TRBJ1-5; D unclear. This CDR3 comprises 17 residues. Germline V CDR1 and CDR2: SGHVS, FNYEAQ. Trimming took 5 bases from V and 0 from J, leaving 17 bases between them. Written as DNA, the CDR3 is TGTGCCAGCAGCCCGGGCCCCGGACTGTTTAGCAATCAGCCCCAGCATTTT. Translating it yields CASSPGPGLFSNQPQHF.

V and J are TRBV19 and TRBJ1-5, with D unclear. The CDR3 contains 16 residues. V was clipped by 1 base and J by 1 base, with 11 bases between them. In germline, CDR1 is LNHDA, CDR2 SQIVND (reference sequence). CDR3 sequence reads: CASSIGRYGSNQPQHF. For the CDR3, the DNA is TGTGCCAGTAGTATAGGACGGTACGGGAGCAATCAGCCCCAGCATTTT.

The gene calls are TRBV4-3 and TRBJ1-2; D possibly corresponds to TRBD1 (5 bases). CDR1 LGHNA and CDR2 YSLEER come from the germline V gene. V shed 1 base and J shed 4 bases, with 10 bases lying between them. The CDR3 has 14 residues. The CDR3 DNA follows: TGCGCCAGCAGCCAAGGGGTGGGACTCTATGGCTACACCTTC. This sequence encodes CASSQGVGLYGYTF.

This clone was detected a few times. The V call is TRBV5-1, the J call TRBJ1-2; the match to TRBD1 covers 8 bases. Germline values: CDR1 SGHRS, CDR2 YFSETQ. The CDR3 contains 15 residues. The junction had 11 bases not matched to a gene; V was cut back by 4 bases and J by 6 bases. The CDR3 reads CASSISFRGQDGYTF. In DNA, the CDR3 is TGCGCCAGCAGCATTTCGTTCAGGGGGCAGGATGGCTACACCTTC.

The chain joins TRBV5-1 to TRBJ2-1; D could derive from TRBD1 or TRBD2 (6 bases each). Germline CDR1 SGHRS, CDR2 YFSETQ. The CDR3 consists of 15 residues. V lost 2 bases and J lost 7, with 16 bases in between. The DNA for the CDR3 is TGCGCCAGCAGCTTTGGGGGCCTAGCGAGGAATGAGCAGTTCTTC. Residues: CASSFGGLARNEQFF.

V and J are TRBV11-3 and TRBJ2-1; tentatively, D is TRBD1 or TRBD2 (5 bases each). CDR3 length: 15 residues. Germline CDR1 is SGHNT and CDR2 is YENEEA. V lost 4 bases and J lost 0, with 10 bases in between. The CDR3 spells CASSYRDDSYNEQFF. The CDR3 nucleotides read TGTGCCAGCAGCTACCGGGACGACTCCTACAATGAGCAGTTCTTC.

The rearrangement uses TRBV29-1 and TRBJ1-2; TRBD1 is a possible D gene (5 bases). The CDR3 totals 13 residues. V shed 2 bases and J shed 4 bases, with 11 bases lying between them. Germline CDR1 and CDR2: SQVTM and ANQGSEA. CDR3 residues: CSVERGTVYGYTF. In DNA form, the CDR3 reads TGCAGCGTTGAAAGGGGAACAGTCTATGGCTACACCTTC.

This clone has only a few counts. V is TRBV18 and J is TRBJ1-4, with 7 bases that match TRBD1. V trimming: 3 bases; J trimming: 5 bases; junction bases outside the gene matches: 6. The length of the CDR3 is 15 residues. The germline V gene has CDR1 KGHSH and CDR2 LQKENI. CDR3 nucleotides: TGTGCCAGCTCACCCATGACAGGGACCAATGAAAAACTGTTTTTT. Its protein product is CASSPMTGTNEKLFF.

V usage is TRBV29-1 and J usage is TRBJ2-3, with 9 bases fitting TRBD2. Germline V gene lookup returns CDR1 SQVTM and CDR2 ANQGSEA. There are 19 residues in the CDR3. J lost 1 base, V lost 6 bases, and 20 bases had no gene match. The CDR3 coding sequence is TGCAGCGTGAGAGGGCTGGGTGCGGGAGGGAGTGTTGGCACAGATACGCAGTATTTT. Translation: CSVRGLGAGGSVGTDTQYF.

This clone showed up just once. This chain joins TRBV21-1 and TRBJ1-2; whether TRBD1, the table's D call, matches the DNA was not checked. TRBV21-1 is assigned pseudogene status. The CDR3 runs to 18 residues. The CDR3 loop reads CASSKWAGMGPLGYGYTF. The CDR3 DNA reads TGTGCCAGCAGCAAATGGGCAGGGATGGGTCCGCTTGGCTATGGCTACACCTTC.

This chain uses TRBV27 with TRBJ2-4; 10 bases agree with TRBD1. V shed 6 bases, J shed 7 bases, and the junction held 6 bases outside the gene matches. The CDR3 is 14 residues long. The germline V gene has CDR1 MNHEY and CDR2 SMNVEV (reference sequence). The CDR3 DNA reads TGTGCCAGCAGCCTAACGGGACAGGGGAACATTCAGTACTTC. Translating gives CASSLTGQGNIQYF.

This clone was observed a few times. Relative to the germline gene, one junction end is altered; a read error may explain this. As DNA, the CDR3 is TGCAGCGTAGGCGGACAGGGGGGCAACGTCCTGACTTTC. It codes for CSVGGQGGNVLTF. V is TRBV29-1 and J is TRBJ2-6, with 10 bases that match TRBD1. The CDR3 extends over 13 amino acids. The germline V gene encodes CDR1 SQVTM and CDR2 ANQGSEA.

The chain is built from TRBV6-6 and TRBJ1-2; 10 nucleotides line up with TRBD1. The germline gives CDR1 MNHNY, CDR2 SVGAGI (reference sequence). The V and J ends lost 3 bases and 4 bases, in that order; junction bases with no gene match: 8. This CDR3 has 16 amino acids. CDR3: CASSYSPDRGGYGYTF. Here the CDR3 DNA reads TGTGCCAGCAGTTATTCCCCGGACAGGGGGGGCTATGGCTACACCTTC.

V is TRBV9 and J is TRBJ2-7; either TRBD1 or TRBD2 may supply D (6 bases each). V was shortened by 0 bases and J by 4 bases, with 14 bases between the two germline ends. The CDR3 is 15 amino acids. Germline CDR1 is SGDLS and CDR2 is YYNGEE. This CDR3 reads CASSVDPGAMYEQYF. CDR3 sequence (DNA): TGTGCCAGCAGCGTAGACCCGGGGGCGATGTACGAGCAGTACTTC.

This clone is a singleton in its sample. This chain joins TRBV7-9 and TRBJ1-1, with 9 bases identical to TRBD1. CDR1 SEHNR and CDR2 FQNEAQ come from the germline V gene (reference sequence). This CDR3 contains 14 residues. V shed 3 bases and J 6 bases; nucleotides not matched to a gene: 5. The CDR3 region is CASSLGQGIAEAFF. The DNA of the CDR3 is TGTGCCAGCAGCTTGGGACAGGGAATTGCTGAAGCTTTCTTT.

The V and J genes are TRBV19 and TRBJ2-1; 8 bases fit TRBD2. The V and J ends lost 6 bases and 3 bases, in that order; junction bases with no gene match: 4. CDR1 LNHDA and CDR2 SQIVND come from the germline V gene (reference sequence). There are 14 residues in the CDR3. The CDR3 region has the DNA TGTGCCAGTAGGAGCGGGAGTATCTACAATGAGCAGTTCTTC. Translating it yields CASRSGSIYNEQFF.

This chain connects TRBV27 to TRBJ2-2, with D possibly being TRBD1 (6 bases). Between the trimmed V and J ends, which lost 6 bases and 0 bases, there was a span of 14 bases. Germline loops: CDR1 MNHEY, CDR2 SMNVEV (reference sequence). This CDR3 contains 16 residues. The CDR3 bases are TGTGCCAGCAGCCGCCTAGGGGGTCCGAACACCGGGGAGCTGTTTTTT. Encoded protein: CASSRLGGPNTGELFF.

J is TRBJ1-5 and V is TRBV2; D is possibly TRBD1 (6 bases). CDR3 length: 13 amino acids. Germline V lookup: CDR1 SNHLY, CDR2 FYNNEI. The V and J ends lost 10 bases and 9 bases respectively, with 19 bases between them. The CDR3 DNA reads TGTGCCACGATGAGGACAGAAAGTGTGCCCCAGCATTTT. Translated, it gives CATMRTESVPQHF.

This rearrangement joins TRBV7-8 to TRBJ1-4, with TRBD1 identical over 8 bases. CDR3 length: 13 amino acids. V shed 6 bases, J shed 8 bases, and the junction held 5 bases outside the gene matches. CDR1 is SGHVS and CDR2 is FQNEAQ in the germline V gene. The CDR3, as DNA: TGTGCCAGCAGTAGGGACAGGAGAGAAAAACTGTTTTTT. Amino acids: CASSRDRREKLFF. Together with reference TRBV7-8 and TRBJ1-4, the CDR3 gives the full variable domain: GAGVSQSPRYKVAKRGQDVALRCDPISGHVSLFWYQQALGQGPEFLTYFQNEAQLDKSGLPSDRFFAERPEGSVSTLKIQRTQQEDSAVYLCASSRDRREKLFFGSGTQLSVL.

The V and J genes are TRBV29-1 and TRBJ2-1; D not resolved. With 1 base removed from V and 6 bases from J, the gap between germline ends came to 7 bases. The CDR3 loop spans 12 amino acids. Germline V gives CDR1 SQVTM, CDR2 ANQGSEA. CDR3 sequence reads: CSVEVVGNEQFF. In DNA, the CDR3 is TGCAGCGTTGAAGTGGTTGGCAATGAGCAGTTCTTC.

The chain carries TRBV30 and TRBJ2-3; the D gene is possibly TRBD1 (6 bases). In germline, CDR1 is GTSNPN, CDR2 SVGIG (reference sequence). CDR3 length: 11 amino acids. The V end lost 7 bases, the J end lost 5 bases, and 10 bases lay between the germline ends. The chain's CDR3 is CAFRQVDTQYF. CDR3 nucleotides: TGTGCCTTTAGACAGGTAGATACGCAGTATTTT.

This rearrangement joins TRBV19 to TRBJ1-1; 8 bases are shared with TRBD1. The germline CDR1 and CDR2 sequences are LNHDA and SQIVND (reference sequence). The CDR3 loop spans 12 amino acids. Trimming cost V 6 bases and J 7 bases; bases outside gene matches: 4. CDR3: CASRMGQVEAFF. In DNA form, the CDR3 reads TGTGCCAGTAGGATGGGACAGGTTGAAGCTTTCTTT.

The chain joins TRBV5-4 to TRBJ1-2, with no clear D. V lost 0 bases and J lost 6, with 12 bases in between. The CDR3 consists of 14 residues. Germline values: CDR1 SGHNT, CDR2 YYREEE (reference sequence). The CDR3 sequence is CASSLAGRSDGYTF. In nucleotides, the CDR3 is TGTGCCAGCAGCTTGGCAGGAAGGTCCGATGGCTACACCTTC.

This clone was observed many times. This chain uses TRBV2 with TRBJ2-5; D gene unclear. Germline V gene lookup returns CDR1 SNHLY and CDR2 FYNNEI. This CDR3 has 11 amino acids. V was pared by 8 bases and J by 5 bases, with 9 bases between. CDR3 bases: TGTGCCAGCGATAATGCGGAGACCCAGTACTTC. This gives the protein CASDNAETQYF.

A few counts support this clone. The CDR3 sequence: CASSQYGAGYEQYF. For the CDR3, the DNA is TGTGCCAGCAGCCAATACGGCGCGGGTTATGAGCAGTACTTC. This chain joins TRBV7-6 and TRBJ2-7; a weak D match, TRBD2 (5 bases). Germline V CDR1 and CDR2: SGHVS, FNYEAQ. Trimming took 5 bases from V and 7 from J, leaving 18 bases between them. The CDR3 loop spans 14 amino acids.

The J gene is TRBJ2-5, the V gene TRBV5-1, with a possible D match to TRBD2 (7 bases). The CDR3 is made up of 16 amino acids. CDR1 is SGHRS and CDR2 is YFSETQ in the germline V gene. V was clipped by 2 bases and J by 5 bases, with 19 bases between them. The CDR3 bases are TGCGCCAGCAGCTTAGGGGGGGCATCCGAAAGGGAGACCCAGTACTTC. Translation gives CASSLGGASERETQYF.